These T cell receptor beta chains were read from a single sample in a study of primary melanoma T cells and metastatic recurrence. Libraries were prepared by immunoSEQ multiplex PCR; TCRdb keeps only in-frame clonotypes and omits some of them. Of around 300 clones detected, 90% appear once; the ten largest clones hold roughly 9.9%. Sequencing was performed on melanoma tumor tissue. These receptors all come from a human donor with melanoma. The conserved cysteine and the conserved F or W are not part of the CDR3 here.

j_call	v_call	cdr3_length	cdr3_aa
TRBJ2-1	TRBV29-1	14	SVEDRSRIPGNEQF
TRBJ1-6	TRBV19	13	ASRTDGRGLSPLH
TRBJ2-2	TRBV7-7	13	ASSRGRSHTGELF
TRBJ1-4	TRBV29-1	13	SVVGGLPTNEKLF
TRBJ2-1	TRBV15	15	ATSRDEGGLDHDEQF
TRBJ2-7	TRBV11-3	12	ASSGDRASYEQY
TRBJ1-1	TRBV18	12	ASSPVVEGTEAF
TRBJ2-5	TRBV5-1	12	ASSPRLLTETQY
TRBJ2-5	TRBV6-8	16	ASRHKPGGSGSQETQY
TRBJ2-1	TRBV6-4	14	ASSPTGTGNYNEQF
TRBJ2-3	TRBV6-8	19	ASRDFLGSGPRYQGADTQY
TRBJ1-6	TRBV14	12	ASSQGHSISPLH
TRBJ2-1	TRBV14	14	ASSQGPEFYYNEQF
TRBJ2-7	TRBV6-8	13	ASSGTDRGTYEQY
TRBJ2-1	TRBV15	20	ATSRGSGLAGGGQSSYNEQF
TRBJ2-1	TRBV28	13	ASSSGTSDYNEQF
TRBJ2-5	TRBV11-3	12	ASSLDLAGGTQY
TRBJ1-5	TRBV7-7	13	ASSLRGTGNQPQH
TRBJ1-5	TRBV15	14	ATSPPGRESDQPQH
TRBJ2-3	TRBV28	13	ASTRVHYLTDTQY
TRBJ2-2	TRBV12-5	14	ASGLVPRGKTGELF
TRBJ2-2	TRBV7-6	16	ASSLRGTGPLNTGELF
TRBJ2-5	TRBV6-8	12	ASSYSEGGETQY
TRBJ1-1	TRBV19	12	ASKQGRDVTEAF
TRBJ1-3	TRBV28	15	ASSLGGQALSGNTIY
TRBJ2-5	TRBV19	10	ASSIGRETQY
TRBJ2-1	TRBV19	14	ASSRASGSSYNEQF
TRBJ1-3	TRBV6-8	12	ASSSQYSVGTIY
TRBJ2-3	TRBV11-3	14	ASSLPGYLITDTQY
TRBJ1-2	TRBV6-8	12	ASSYSVGSYGYT
TRBJ1-1	TRBV6-8	13	AISGLGQGNTEAF
TRBJ1-1	TRBV14	13	ASSQARGSRPRAF
TRBJ2-1	TRBV29-1	12	SVKRSGSYNKQF
TRBJ2-1	TRBV18	14	ASSPPRLAGGNEQF
TRBJ2-5	TRBV7-5	13	ASSFIGRAGETQY
TRBJ1-1	TRBV28	17	ASRSRTKGRALYNTEAF
TRBJ2-1	TRBV11-3	13	ASSPGRVTYNEQF
TRBJ2-2	TRBV6-7	9	ASRSPGELF
TRBJ2-1	TRBV19	10	ASSIGWSEQF
TRBJ2-2	TRBV19	13	ASSMAREGTGELF
TRBJ1-2	TRBV15	12	ATSRDSDNYGYT
TRBJ1-3	TRBV6-8	10	AISAVGNTIY
TRBJ1-1	TRBV19	12	ASSSFARGTEAF
TRBJ1-2	TRBV11-3	12	ASSFDGRGPGYT
TRBJ1-1	TRBV6-8	13	ASSSEYRANTEAF
TRBJ1-1	TRBV19	14	ASSIDRQGPNTEAF
TRBJ1-1	TRBV6-7	12	ASNRDRVNTEAF
TRBJ1-1	TRBV28	13	ASRAGPPRRTEAF
TRBJ2-1	TRBV29-1	10	SARLNTNEQF
TRBJ2-7	TRBV7-7	13	ASSQARGPFYEQY